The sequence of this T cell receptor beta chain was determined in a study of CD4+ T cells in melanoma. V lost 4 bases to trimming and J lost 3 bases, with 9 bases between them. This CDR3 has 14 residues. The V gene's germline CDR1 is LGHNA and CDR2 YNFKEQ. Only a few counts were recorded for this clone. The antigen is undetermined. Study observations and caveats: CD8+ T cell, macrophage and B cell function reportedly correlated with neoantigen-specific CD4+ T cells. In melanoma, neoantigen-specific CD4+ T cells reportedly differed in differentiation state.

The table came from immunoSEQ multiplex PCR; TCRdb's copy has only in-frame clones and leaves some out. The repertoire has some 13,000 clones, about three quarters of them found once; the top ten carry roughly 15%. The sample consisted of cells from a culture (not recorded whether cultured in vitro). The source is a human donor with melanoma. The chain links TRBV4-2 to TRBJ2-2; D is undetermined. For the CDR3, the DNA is TGTGCCAGCAGCCGTGGGTGGGACACCGGGGAGCTGTTTTTT. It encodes CASSRGWDTGELFF.